These 27 T cell receptor beta chains came from one sample sequenced in a study of molecular identifiers for immune sequencing clone quantification. TCRdb reanalysed the PCR reads using MiXCR and keeps one entry per CDR3 protein. The sample holds over 50,000 distinct CDR3 sequences, about a third seen once. The sequenced sample consisted of naive CD8+ T cells from blood, with Jurkat cell RNA spiked in. As for subset: FACS-sorted CD8+CD4-CCR7+CD45RA+ naive T cells. These TCRs come from a human donor in good health. Some libraries in this study had Jurkat cell RNA spiked in.

The sample holds a few counts of this clonotype. Its ends do not fully match the called genes, so a read error is possible. This rearrangement joins TRBV15 to TRBJ2-3; 9 bases fit TRBD1. The CDR3 is 20 residues long. From germline, CDR1 is LNHNV and CDR2 YYDKDF (reference sequence). The CDR3 coding sequence is TGTACCACCAGCAGAGAAGGGCCGGGACAGGGACCTTCTTCCACAGATACGCAGTATTTT. Translated: CTTSREGPGQGPSSTDTQYF.

Comment on this clonotype: The missing conserved phenylalanine or tryptophan at the end of this CDR3 makes a read error likely. V gene TRBV20-1 combines with J gene TRBJ2-7; 11 bases line up with TRBD2. Germline lookup yields CDR1 DFQATT and CDR2 SNEGSKA (reference sequence). This CDR3 contains 13 residues. Trimming removed 2 bases from V and 4 bases from J; junction bases left unmatched: 1. The CDR3 spells CSARTSGRYEQYI. For the CDR3, the DNA is TGCAGTGCTAGAACTAGCGGGAGATACGAGCAGTACATC.

Remarks on this clonotype: A much larger clone lies one base from this, so it may be a read error. The V and J genes are TRBV4-3 and TRBJ2-5; the D is unclear. Germline CDR1 and CDR2: LGHNA and YSLEER. This CDR3 is built from 15 residues. The CDR3 is CASSQEDGTQEPQYF. CDR3 sequence (DNA): TGCGCCAGCAGCCAAGAGGACGGCACCCAAGAGCCCCAGTACTTC.

In this sample, this clonotype turned up a few times. The rearrangement uses TRBV19 and TRBJ1-5; no firm D call. Trimming shortened V by 0 bases and J by 4 bases, and 10 bases separated the two germline ends. The V gene's germline CDR1 is LNHDA and CDR2 SQIVND (reference sequence). CDR3 length equals 15 residues. CDR3 DNA sequence: TGTGCCAGTAGTATAGAAAAAGGTTTTAATCAGCCCCAGCATTTT. Amino acid sequence: CASSIEKGFNQPQHF.

This clonotype was seen more than once but under ten times. The chain employs TRBV7-9 and TRBJ2-7, with D tentatively TRBD1 (6 bases). Germline assignment: CDR1 SEHNR and CDR2 FQNEAQ (reference sequence). The V end was cut by 4 bases, the J end by 4 bases, with 8 bases between. The CDR3 spans 12 residues. This CDR3 reads CASSWTDYEQYF. CDR3 in DNA: TGTGCCAGCAGCTGGACAGATTACGAGCAGTACTTC.

The J gene is TRBJ1-4, the V gene TRBV28; 10 nucleotides line up with TRBD1. CDR1 and CDR2 from the germline V gene are MDHEN and SYDVKM. With 5 bases clipped from V and 0 bases from J, the junction kept 6 bases outside the gene matches. The CDR3 length is 17 residues. CDR3 coding DNA: TGTGCCAGCAGTGACAGGGGGCAGGGAGCAACTAATGAAAAACTGTTTTTT. It specifies CASSDRGQGATNEKLFF.

This clonotype was counted between two and nine times. The genes are TRBV7-9 and TRBJ1-5; possible D gene TRBD1, 5 bases. V was pared by 3 bases and J by 8 bases, with 17 bases between. The CDR3 extends over 15 amino acids. The germline V gene has CDR1 SEHNR and CDR2 FQNEAQ (reference sequence). The CDR3 is CASSFGDSRVEPQHF. The CDR3 DNA is TGTGCCAGCAGCTTTGGTGACAGCCGAGTAGAGCCCCAGCATTTT.

The rearrangement links TRBV29-1 to TRBJ2-7; tentatively, D is TRBD1 or TRBD2 (6 bases each). Trimming stripped 7 bases from V and 4 bases from J, with 17 bases between. The CDR3 totals 13 residues. Germline CDR1 is SQVTM and CDR2 is ANQGSEA. The CDR3 reads CSARGGRGYEQYF. CDR3 DNA sequence: TGCAGCGCCCGAGGGGGGCGAGGATACGAGCAGTACTTC.

This chain uses TRBV11-2 with TRBJ2-7; TRBD2 matches 11 bases. The CDR3 consists of 15 residues. Per the germline V gene, CDR1 is SGHAT and CDR2 is FQNNGV. J lost 4 bases, V lost 5 bases, and 7 bases had no gene match. The CDR3 DNA sequence: TGTGCCAGCAGCCTCCCCCCTAGCGGGAGGTACGAGCAGTACTTC. It yields the protein CASSLPPSGRYEQYF.

A note on this clonotype: A much larger clone is a single base away; this may be a read error. The chain couples TRBV5-3 to TRBJ2-7, with D possibly matching TRBD2 (6 bases). TRBV5-3 is designated an ORF whose function remains uncertain. Trimming removed 8 bases at V and 7 bases at J, with 28 bases between. The CDR3 sequence is 16 residues long. As DNA, the CDR3 is TGTGCCAGCAGCATGGACGACGTCGGGGGTTACGGGGAGCAGTACTTC. Translation: CASSMDDVGGYGEQYF.

The chain carries TRBV27 and TRBJ2-2, with 9 bases lining up with TRBD2. CDR1 and CDR2 (germline): MNHEY, SMNVEV (reference sequence). The CDR3 has 18 residues. V shed 3 bases, J shed 2 bases, and the junction held 10 bases outside the gene matches. The CDR3 DNA sequence: TGTGCCAGCAGTTTCAGTGGCGGGAGGGCCATAAACACCGGGGAGCTGTTTTTT. Residues: CASSFSGGRAINTGELFF.

About this clonotype: A read error is possible here, since a much larger clone lies one base away. No conserved phenylalanine or tryptophan ends this CDR3, so it is likely a read error. The CDR3 DNA reads TGTGCCAGCCGGACCGGGGAGCTGTTTTAT. Translating gives CASRTGELFY. The chain joins TRBV7-9 to TRBJ2-2; D is ambiguous. Germline lookup yields CDR1 SEHNR and CDR2 FQNEAQ (reference sequence). This CDR3 comprises 10 residues. V gave up 8 bases and J gave up 5 bases, with 3 bases separating them.

The sample holds a few counts of this clonotype. V and J are TRBV12-3 or TRBV12-4 and TRBJ1-2; no definite D call. Between the trimmed V and J ends, which lost 5 bases and 4 bases, there was a span of 14 bases. CDR3 length: 14 amino acids. The chain's CDR3 is CASSTADPVYGYTF. CDR3 coding DNA: TGTGCCAGCAGTACAGCCGACCCCGTCTATGGCTACACCTTC.

This sequence joins TRBV13 and TRBJ2-2; maybe TRBD2 (6 bases). From germline, CDR1 is PRHDT and CDR2 FYEKMQ (reference sequence). V gave up 5 bases and J gave up 5 bases, with 15 bases separating them. This CDR3 spans 15 amino acids. CDR3 in DNA: TGTGCCAGCAGCCCTCGGGACTGGGGTACCGGGGAGCTGTTTTTT. Translating gives CASSPRDWGTGELFF.

About this clonotype itself: The junction and the germline gene differ at one end; a read error may be behind it. CDR3 nucleotide sequence: TGCAACGTTGATTTGGGGGAAGGTCAGCCCAAGCATTTT. Amino acids: CNVDLGEGQPKHF. The rearrangement links TRBV29-1 to TRBJ1-5; D is possibly TRBD1 (5 bases). The CDR3 covers 13 residues. Germline-derived CDR1 and CDR2 are SQVTM and ANQGSEA.

J is TRBJ2-7 and V is TRBV4-1, with unresolved D. Germline CDR1 reads MGHRA; CDR2 reads YSYEKL. Trimming took off 7 bases at V and 0 bases at J, with 13 bases between the two ends. This CDR3 has 14 residues. CDR3 residues: CASKVRWNSYEQYF. CDR3 bases: TGCGCCAGCAAGGTCAGGTGGAACTCCTACGAGCAGTACTTC.

This clonotype was counted between two and nine times. The chain is built from TRBV7-8 and TRBJ2-3; TRBD2 aligns across 12 bases. The CDR3 length is 15 residues. V lost 5 bases and J lost 4; bases outside the gene matches: 4. In germline, CDR1 is SGHVS, CDR2 FQNEAQ. CDR3 DNA sequence: TGTGCCAGCAGCCAGACTAGCGGGAGCGCAGATACGCAGTATTTT. Translation gives CASSQTSGSADTQYF. The full variable domain, with the rest looked up from reference TRBV7-8 and TRBJ2-3, is GAGVSQSPRYKVAKRGQDVALRCDPISGHVSLFWYQQALGQGPEFLTYFQNEAQLDKSGLPSDRFFAERPEGSVSTLKIQRTQQEDSAVYLCASSQTSGSADTQYFGPGTRLTVL.

The chain links TRBV5-5 to TRBJ2-7, with unresolved D. Germline V gene sequence: CDR1 SGHKS, CDR2 YYEKEE (reference sequence). Trimming took 0 bases from V and 2 from J, leaving 15 bases between them. The CDR3 contains 16 residues. CDR3 in DNA: TGTGCCAGCAGCTTGGATTGGTACAGTCCGACCTACGAGCAGTACTTC. It translates to CASSLDWYSPTYEQYF.

This clonotype was counted ten times or more. The genes are TRBV7-6 and TRBJ2-7; D possibly corresponds to TRBD2 (5 bases). Trimming left V 5 bases short and J 4 bases short, with 12 bases between. CDR1 and CDR2 (germline): SGHVS, FNYEAQ. CDR3 length equals 13 residues. CDR3 loop: CASSPDPGYEQYF. In nucleotides, the CDR3 is TGTGCCAGCAGCCCGGACCCGGGGTACGAGCAGTACTTC. Filled out from reference TRBV7-6 and TRBJ2-7, the complete variable domain reads GAGVSQSPRYKVTKRGQDVALRCDPISGHVSLYWYRQALGQGPEFLTYFNYEAQQDKSGLPNDRFSAERPEGSISTLTIQRTEQRDSAMYRCASSPDPGYEQYFGPGTRLTVT.

The chain couples TRBV7-9 to TRBJ2-7; TRBD2 is a possible D gene (6 bases). Per the germline V gene, CDR1 is SEHNR and CDR2 is FQNEAQ (reference sequence). This CDR3 has 14 residues. V lost 3 bases and J 3 bases, leaving 12 bases between the germline ends. The CDR3: CASSFGGVYYEQYF. The CDR3 DNA reads TGTGCCAGCAGCTTTGGCGGGGTATACTACGAGCAGTACTTC.

This clonotype was recorded once. A clone one base away is much larger, so this may be a read error. This chain joins TRBV15 and TRBJ1-5; no firm D call. Germline V gene lookup returns CDR1 LNHNV and CDR2 YYDKDF (reference sequence). This CDR3 comprises 15 residues. The CDR3: CATSRVYGNNLPQHF. CDR3 sequence (DNA): TGTGCCACCAGCAGAGTATACGGAAACAATCTGCCCCAGCATTTT.

A word on this clonotype: A single base separates this from a much larger clone, so it may be a read error. J is TRBJ1-5 and V is TRBV7-9; D might be TRBD1 (6 bases). CDR3 size: 14 residues. The germline V gene encodes CDR1 SEHNR and CDR2 FQNEAQ (reference sequence). CDR3 nucleotides: TGTGCCGGCAGCTTAGGGGGGGGCGGGCAGCCCCAGCATTTT. It specifies CAGSLGGGGQPQHF.

There are a few counts of this clonotype. The chain links TRBV5-1 to TRBJ2-1; 7 bases agree with TRBD2. V lost 2 bases to trimming and J lost 0 bases; unmatched junction nucleotides: 14. This CDR3 spans 19 amino acids. Germline CDR1 is SGHRS and CDR2 is YFSETQ. DNA of the CDR3: TGCGCCAGCAGCTTATTCCTAGCGGATATAAAAAGCTCCTACAATGAGCAGTTCTTC. Its translation is CASSLFLADIKSSYNEQFF.

In its sample, this clonotype was seen many times. The chain carries TRBV20-1 and TRBJ1-5; no clear D gene. Germline V gene data show CDR1 as DFQATT and CDR2 as SNEGSKA (reference sequence). This CDR3 is 15 amino acids long. The germline V and J ends were trimmed by 0 bases and 0 bases, with 9 bases remaining between them. This CDR3 reads CSARDLGNSNQPQHF. CDR3 coding DNA: TGCAGTGCTAGAGATTTGGGCAATAGCAATCAGCCCCAGCATTTT.

The chain recombines TRBV7-6 with TRBJ2-7, with TRBD2 matching 14 bases. Germline V gene data show CDR1 as SGHVS and CDR2 as FNYEAQ. V shed 8 bases, J shed 1 base, and the junction held 10 bases outside the gene matches. This CDR3 spans 17 amino acids. The CDR3 loop reads CASCPGTSGSSSYEQYF. As DNA, the CDR3 is TGTGCCAGCTGCCCCGGGACTAGCGGGAGTAGTTCCTACGAGCAGTACTTC. Together with reference TRBV7-6 and TRBJ2-7, the CDR3 gives the full variable domain: GAGVSQSPRYKVTKRGQDVALRCDPISGHVSLYWYRQALGQGPEFLTYFNYEAQQDKSGLPNDRFSAERPEGSISTLTIQRTEQRDSAMYRCASCPGTSGSSSYEQYFGPGTRLTVT.

To note about this clonotype: The junction shows a germline mismatch at one end, possibly a read error. The gene calls are TRBV2 and TRBJ2-3; 8 nucleotides match TRBD1. From germline, CDR1 is SNHLY and CDR2 FYNNEI. The CDR3 loop spans 15 amino acids. The CDR3 bases are TGTGCCTGCAGTGAAGGGACAGGATACACAGATACGCAGTATTTT. It is translated as CACSEGTGYTDTQYF.

This clonotype was counted between two and nine times. The chain links TRBV7-9 to TRBJ2-5, with 7 positions matching TRBD2. The CDR3 contains 15 residues. Trimming at V came to 7 bases and at J to 4 bases, leaving 12 bases not matched to a gene. CDR1 and CDR2 (germline): SEHNR, FQNEAQ (reference sequence). The CDR3, as DNA: TGTGCCAGCAACAGCTTGCGGGGGTCAGCAGAGACCCAGTACTTC. Translating gives CASNSLRGSAETQYF. Drawing the rest from reference TRBV7-9 and TRBJ2-5, the complete variable domain is DTGVSQNPRHKITKRGQNVTFRCDPISEHNRLYWYRQTLGQGPEFLTYFQNEAQLEKSRLLSDRFSAERPKGSFSTLEIQRTEQGDSAMYLCASNSLRGSAETQYFGPGTRLLVL.